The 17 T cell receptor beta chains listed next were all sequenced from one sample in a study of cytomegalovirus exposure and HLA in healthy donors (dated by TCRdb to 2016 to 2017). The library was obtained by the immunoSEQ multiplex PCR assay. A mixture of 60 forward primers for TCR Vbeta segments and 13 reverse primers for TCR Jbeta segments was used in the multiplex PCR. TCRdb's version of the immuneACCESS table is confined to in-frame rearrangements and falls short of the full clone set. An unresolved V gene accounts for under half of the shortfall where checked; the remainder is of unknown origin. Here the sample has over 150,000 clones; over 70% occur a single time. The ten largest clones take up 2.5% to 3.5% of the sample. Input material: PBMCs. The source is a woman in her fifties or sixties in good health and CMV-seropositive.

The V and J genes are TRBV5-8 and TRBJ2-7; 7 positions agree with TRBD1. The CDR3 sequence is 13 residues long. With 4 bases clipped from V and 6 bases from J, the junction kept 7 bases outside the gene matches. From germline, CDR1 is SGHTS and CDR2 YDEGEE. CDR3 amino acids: CASSTGQPGEQYF. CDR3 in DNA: TGTGCCAGCAGCACGGGACAGCCAGGCGAGCAGTACTTC.

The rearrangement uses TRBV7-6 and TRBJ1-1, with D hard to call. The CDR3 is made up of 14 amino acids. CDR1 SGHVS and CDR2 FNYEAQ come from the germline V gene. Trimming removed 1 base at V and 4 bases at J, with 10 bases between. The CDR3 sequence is CASSLGPVVTEAFF. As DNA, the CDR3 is TGTGCCAGCAGCTTAGGGCCAGTGGTCACTGAAGCTTTCTTT.

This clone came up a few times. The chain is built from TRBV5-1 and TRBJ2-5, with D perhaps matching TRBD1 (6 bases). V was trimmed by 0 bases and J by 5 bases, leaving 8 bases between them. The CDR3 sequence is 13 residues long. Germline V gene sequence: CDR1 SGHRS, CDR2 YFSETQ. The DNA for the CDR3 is TGCGCCAGCAGCTTGGGGACAGAGGAGACCCAGTACTTC. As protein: CASSLGTEETQYF.

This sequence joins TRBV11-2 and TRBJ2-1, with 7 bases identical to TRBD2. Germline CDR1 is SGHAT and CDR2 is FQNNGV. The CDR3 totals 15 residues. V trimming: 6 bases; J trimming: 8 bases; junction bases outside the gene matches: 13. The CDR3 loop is CASRLRLAQSHEQFF. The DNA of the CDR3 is TGTGCCAGCAGGCTGAGACTAGCCCAGTCCCATGAGCAGTTCTTC.

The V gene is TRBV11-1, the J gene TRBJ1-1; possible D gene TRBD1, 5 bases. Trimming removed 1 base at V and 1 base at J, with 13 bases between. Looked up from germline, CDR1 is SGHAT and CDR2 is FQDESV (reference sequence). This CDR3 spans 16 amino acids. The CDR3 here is CASSLGGEGANTEAFF. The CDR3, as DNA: TGTGCCAGCAGCTTAGGGGGGGAAGGGGCGAACACTGAAGCTTTCTTT.

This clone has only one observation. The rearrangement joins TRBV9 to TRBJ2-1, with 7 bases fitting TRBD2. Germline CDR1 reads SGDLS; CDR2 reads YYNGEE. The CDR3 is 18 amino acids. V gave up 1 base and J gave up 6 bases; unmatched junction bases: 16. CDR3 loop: CASSVIPVGGAGPNEQFF. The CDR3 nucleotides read TGTGCCAGCAGCGTAATTCCTGTGGGGGGAGCGGGACCCAATGAGCAGTTCTTC.

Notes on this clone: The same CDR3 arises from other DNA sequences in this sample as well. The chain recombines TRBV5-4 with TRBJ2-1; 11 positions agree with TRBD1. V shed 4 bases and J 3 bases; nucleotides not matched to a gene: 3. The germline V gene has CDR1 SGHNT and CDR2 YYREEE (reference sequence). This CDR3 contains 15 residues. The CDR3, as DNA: TGTGCCAGCAGCCTGGGGACAGGGGGCTACAATGAGCAGTTCTTC. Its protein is CASSLGTGGYNEQFF.

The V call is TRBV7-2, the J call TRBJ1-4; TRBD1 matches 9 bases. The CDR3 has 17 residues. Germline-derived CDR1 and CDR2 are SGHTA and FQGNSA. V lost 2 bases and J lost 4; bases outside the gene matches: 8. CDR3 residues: CASSLRAPGQGNEKLFF. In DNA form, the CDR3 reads TGTGCCAGCAGCTTACGGGCCCCGGGACAGGGTAATGAAAAACTGTTTTTT.

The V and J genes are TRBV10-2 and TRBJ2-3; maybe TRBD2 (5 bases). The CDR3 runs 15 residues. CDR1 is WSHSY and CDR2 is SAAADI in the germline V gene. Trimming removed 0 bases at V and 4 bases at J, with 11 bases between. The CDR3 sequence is CASSESPWGADTQYF. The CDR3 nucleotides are TGCGCCAGCAGTGAGTCTCCGTGGGGAGCAGATACGCAGTATTTT.

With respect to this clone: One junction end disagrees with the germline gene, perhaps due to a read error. Here the CDR3 DNA reads TGTGCTAGCAGCTCCGGGTTTACAGATACGCAGTATTTT. Translation: CASSSGFTDTQYF. The chain combines TRBV7-7 with TRBJ2-3; D is unclear. Germline V lookup: CDR1 SSHAT, CDR2 FNYEAQ (reference sequence). The CDR3 runs 13 residues.

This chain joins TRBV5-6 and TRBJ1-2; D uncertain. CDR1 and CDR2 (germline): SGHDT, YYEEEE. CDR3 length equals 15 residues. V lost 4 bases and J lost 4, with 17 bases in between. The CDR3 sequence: CASSPIAALGYGYTF. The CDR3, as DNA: TGTGCCAGCAGCCCCATAGCGGCATTAGGCTATGGCTACACCTTC.

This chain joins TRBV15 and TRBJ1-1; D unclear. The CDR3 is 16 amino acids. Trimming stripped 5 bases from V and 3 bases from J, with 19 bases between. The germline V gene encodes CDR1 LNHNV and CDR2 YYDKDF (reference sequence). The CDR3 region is CATSRREGFLDTEAFF. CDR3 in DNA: TGTGCCACCAGCCGGAGGGAAGGGTTTTTGGACACTGAAGCTTTCTTT.

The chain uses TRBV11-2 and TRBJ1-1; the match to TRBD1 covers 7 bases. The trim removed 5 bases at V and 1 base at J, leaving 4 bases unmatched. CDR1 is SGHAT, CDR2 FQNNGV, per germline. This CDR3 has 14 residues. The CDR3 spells CASSPWTGNTEAFF. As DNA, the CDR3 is TGTGCCAGCAGCCCATGGACAGGGAACACTGAAGCTTTCTTT.

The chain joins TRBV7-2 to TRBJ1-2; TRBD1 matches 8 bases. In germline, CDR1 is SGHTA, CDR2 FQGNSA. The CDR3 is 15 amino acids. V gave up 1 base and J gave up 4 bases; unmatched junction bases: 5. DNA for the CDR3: TGTGCCAGCAGCTTAGTGCAGGGGGCAGTCTATGGCTACACCTTC. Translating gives CASSLVQGAVYGYTF.

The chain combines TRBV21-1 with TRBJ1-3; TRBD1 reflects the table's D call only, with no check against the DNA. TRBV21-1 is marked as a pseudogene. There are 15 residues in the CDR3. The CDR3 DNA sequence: TGTGCCAGCAGTACCGGGACAGGGGTTGGAAACACCATATATTTT. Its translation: CASSTGTGVGNTIYF.

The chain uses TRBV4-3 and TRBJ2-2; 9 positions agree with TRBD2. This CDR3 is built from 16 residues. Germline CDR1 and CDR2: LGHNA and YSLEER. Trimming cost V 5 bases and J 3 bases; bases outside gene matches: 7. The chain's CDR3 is CASSSGLAEDTGELFF. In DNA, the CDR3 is TGCGCCAGCAGCTCGGGACTAGCCGAGGACACCGGGGAGCTGTTTTTT.

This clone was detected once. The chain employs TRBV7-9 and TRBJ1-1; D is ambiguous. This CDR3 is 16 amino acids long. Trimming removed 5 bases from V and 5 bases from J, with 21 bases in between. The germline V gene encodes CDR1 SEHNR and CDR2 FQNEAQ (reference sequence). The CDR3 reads CASSPQDFRGGTEAFF. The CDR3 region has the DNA TGTGCCAGCAGCCCTCAGGATTTTCGGGGAGGGACTGAAGCTTTCTTT.